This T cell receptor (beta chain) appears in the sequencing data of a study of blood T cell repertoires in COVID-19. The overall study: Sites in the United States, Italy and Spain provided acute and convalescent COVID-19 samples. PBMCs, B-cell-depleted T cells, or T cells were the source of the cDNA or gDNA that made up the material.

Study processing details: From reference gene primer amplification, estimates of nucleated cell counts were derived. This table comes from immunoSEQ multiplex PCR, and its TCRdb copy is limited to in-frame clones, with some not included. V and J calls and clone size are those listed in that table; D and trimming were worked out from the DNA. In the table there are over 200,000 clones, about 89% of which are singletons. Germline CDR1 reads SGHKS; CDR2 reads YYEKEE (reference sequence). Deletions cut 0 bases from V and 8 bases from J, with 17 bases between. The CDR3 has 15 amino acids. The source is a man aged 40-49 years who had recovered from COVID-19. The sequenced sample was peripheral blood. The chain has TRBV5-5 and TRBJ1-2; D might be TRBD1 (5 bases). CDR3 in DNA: TGTGCCAGCAGCTTGGAGGGCAGGGTTAAGTCGGGCTACACCTTC. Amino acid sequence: CASSLEGRVKSGYTF. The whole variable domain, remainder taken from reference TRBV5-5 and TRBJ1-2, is DAGVTQSPTHLIKTRGQQVTLRCSPISGHKSVSWYQQVLGQGPQFIFQYYEKEERGRGNFPDRFSARQFPNYSSELNVNALLLGDSALYLCASSLEGRVKSGYTFGSGTRLTVV.